These 14 T cell receptor beta chains originate from one sample sequenced in a study of shared clonotypes between healthy human individuals. TCRdb keeps only in-frame clones here, not all; method: immunoSEQ multiplex PCR. The profile shows about half a million clones, roughly 85% of them singletons. The material sequenced was PBMCs. The receptors here all came from a middle-aged woman in good health. Some clones in this sample may be carry-over from other donors' samples.

The chain combines TRBV6-5 with TRBJ2-7; D not resolved. The length of the CDR3 is 13 residues. Per the germline V gene, CDR1 is MNHEY and CDR2 is SVGAGI. The V and J ends lost 2 bases and 0 bases respectively, with 5 bases between them. The CDR3 here is CASSYGFSYEQYF. CDR3 sequence (DNA): TGTGCCAGCAGTTACGGTTTCTCCTACGAGCAGTACTTC.

Notes on this clone: The same CDR3 arises from other DNA sequences in this sample as well. The V and J genes are TRBV28 and TRBJ2-3, with D uncertain. The CDR3 length is 13 residues. Germline V lookup: CDR1 MDHEN, CDR2 SYDVKM. The V end lost 3 bases, the J end lost 0 bases, and 4 bases lay between the germline ends. In nucleotides, the CDR3 is TGTGCCAGCAGTTTGCCTAGCACAGATACGCAGTATTTT. This gives the protein CASSLPSTDTQYF.

The rearrangement links TRBV5-4 to TRBJ2-5; unclear D gene. The V and J ends lost 4 bases and 5 bases respectively, with 9 bases between them. Looked up from germline, CDR1 is SGHNT and CDR2 is YYREEE (reference sequence). This CDR3 region has 12 residues. Here the CDR3 reads CASSPFGETQYF. The CDR3 bases are TGTGCCAGCAGCCCCTTTGGGGAGACCCAGTACTTC.

The chain uses TRBV10-3 and TRBJ1-3, with D possibly matching TRBD1 (5 bases). Germline CDR1 ENHRY, CDR2 SYGVKD. This CDR3 has 14 residues. The ends were cut back, 7 bases at V and 4 bases at J, with 14 bases in the middle. DNA of the CDR3: TGTGCCATCATGGGGACGCGGCTAGGAAACACCATATATTTT. Protein sequence: CAIMGTRLGNTIYF.

Worth noting for this clone: This specimen includes other DNA sequences encoding the same CDR3. The chain combines TRBV7-6 with TRBJ1-3; no clear D gene. CDR3 size: 12 residues. The germline V and J ends were trimmed by 5 bases and 4 bases, with 6 bases remaining between them. Germline lookup yields CDR1 SGHVS and CDR2 FNYEAQ. The DNA for the CDR3 is TGTGCCAGCAGCCTGGAAGGAAACACCATATATTTT. Translation gives CASSLEGNTIYF.

The V gene is TRBV11-1, the J gene TRBJ2-1; 7 nucleotides line up with TRBD2. Germline CDR1 and CDR2: SGHAT and FQDESV (reference sequence). V lost 1 base to trimming and J lost 8 bases; unmatched junction nucleotides: 8. This CDR3 has 15 residues. Here the CDR3 reads CASSLGLATVDEQFF. The CDR3 DNA follows: TGTGCCAGCAGCTTAGGACTAGCCACCGTCGATGAGCAGTTCTTC.

The gene calls are TRBV19 and TRBJ2-4, with D tentatively TRBD1 (5 bases). CDR3 size: 15 residues. Trimming took 7 bases from V and 5 from J, leaving 18 bases between them. CDR1 is LNHDA, CDR2 SQIVND, per germline (reference sequence). CDR3 sequence: CASKTLRTNENIQYF. The CDR3, as DNA: TGTGCCAGTAAAACCCTCAGGACAAACGAAAACATTCAGTACTTC.

DNA of the CDR3: TGTGCCACCAGCTGGGGGGTGAACACTGAAGCTTTCTTT. Translating it yields CATSWGVNTEAFF. J is TRBJ1-1 and V is TRBV15; D may be TRBD1 (5 bases). V lost 5 bases, J lost 0 bases, and 7 bases lay in between. Germline CDR1 LNHNV, CDR2 YYDKDF (reference sequence). There are 13 residues in the CDR3.

In its sample, this clone was seen a few times. The V and J genes are TRBV11-3 and TRBJ2-5; no clear D. The CDR3 is 12 residues long. V was pared by 4 bases and J by 2 bases, with 5 bases between. Germline CDR1 and CDR2: SGHNT and YENEEA. CDR3 DNA sequence: TGTGCCAGCAGCTCTGGGCAAGAGACCCAGTACTTC. Protein sequence: CASSSGQETQYF.

The genes are TRBV7-9 and TRBJ1-2; 8 bases line up with TRBD1. J lost 8 bases, V lost 5 bases, and 7 bases had no gene match. The CDR3 sequence is 13 residues long. Per germline, CDR1 SEHNR and CDR2 FQNEAQ (reference sequence). The CDR3 coding sequence is TGTGCCAGCAGCCCGAGGACAGGGTGGGGCTACACCTTC. It encodes CASSPRTGWGYTF.

The chain has TRBV7-2 and TRBJ1-1; no definite D call. The CDR3 runs to 15 residues. Germline V gives CDR1 SGHTA, CDR2 FQGNSA. V lost 1 base and J 9 bases, leaving 18 bases between the germline ends. The CDR3 here is CASSLGVSPLVKAFF. The CDR3 DNA reads TGTGCCAGCAGCTTAGGGGTCAGCCCCTTAGTGAAAGCTTTCTTT.

This sequence joins TRBV11-3 and TRBJ1-5, with D unclear. CDR1 and CDR2 from the germline V gene are SGHNT and YENEEA. This CDR3 comprises 17 residues. V lost 8 bases, J lost 1 base, and 21 bases lay in between. CDR3 region: CASSSPAEGKSNQPQHF. In DNA form, the CDR3 reads TGTGCCAGCTCCTCCCCGGCCGAGGGCAAGAGCAATCAGCCCCAGCATTTT.

This clone was counted a few times. J is TRBJ1-5 and V is TRBV30, with 7 nucleotides matching TRBD1. Germline CDR1 and CDR2: GTSNPN and SVGIG (reference sequence). Trimming took 5 bases from V and 0 from J; bases not matched to a gene: 1. The CDR3 is 13 amino acids. The CDR3 loop reads CAWGDSSNQPQHF. The CDR3 bases are TGTGCCTGGGGGGACAGTAGCAATCAGCCCCAGCATTTT.

This clone has a single count. The V call is TRBV6-1, the J call TRBJ1-5; TRBD1 aligns across 8 bases. The junction had 4 bases not matched to a gene; V was cut back by 5 bases and J by 1 base. Germline CDR1 reads MNHNS; CDR2 reads SASEGT. The CDR3 contains 15 residues. CDR3 loop: CASSSTGVSNQPQHF. CDR3 nucleotide sequence: TGTGCCAGCAGTTCGACAGGGGTGAGCAATCAGCCCCAGCATTTT.